The T cell receptor beta chain under discussion was sequenced for a study of T cell responses to AZD1222 COVID-19 vaccine. The protocol was immunoSEQ multiplex PCR, while the TCRdb copy is restricted to in-frame clones and leaves out a portion. The sample yields over 120,000 clones, approximately 83% seen once. The receptor was isolated from an adult in good health. The source material was peripheral blood, sampled on day 0 of AZD1222 vaccination.

The CDR3 DNA follows: TGTGCCAGTAGTCCTGGACAGGGGGCGCGAGCGACTGAAGCTTTCTTT. It translates to CASSPGQGARATEAFF. The rearrangement uses TRBV19 and TRBJ1-1; 11 positions agree with TRBD1. Germline values: CDR1 LNHDA, CDR2 SQIVND (reference sequence). V dropped 5 bases and J dropped 5; count of bases not matched to a gene: 10. The CDR3 runs to 16 residues.